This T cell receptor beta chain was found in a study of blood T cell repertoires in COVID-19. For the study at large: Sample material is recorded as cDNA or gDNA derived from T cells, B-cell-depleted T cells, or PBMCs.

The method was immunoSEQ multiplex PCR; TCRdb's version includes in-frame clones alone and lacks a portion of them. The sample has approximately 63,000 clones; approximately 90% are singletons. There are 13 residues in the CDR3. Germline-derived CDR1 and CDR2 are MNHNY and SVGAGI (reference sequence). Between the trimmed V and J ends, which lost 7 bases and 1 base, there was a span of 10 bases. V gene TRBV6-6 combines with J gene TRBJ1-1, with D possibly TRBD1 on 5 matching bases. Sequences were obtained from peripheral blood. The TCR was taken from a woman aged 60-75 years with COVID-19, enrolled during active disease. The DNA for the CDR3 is TGTGCCAGCAAGTCAACAGGGAACACTGAAGCTTTCTTT. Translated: CASKSTGNTEAFF.